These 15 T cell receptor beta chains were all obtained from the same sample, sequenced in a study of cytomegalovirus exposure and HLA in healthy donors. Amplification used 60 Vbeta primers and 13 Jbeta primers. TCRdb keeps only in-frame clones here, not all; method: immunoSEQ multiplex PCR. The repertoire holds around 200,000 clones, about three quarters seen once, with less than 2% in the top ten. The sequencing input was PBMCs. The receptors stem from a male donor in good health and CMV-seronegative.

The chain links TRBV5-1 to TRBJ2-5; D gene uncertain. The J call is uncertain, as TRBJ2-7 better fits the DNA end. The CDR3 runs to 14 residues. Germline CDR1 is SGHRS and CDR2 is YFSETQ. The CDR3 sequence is CASSLIPGSYEQYF. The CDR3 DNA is TGCGCCAGCAGCTTGATACCCGGTTCCTACGAGCAGTACTTC.

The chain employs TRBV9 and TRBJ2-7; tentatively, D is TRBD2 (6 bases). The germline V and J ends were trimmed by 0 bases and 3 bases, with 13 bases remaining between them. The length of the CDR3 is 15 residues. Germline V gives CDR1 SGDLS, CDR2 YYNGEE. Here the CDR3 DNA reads TGTGCCAGCAGCGTAGCGAGCGGGCACTACTACGAGCAGTACTTC. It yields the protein CASSVASGHYYEQYF.

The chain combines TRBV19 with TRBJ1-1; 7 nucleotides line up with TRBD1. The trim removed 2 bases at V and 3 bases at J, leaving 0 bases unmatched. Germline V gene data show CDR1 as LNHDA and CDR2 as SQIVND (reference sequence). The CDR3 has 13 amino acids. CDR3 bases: TGTGCCAGTAGTATAACAGGGGACACTGAAGCTTTCTTT. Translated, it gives CASSITGDTEAFF.

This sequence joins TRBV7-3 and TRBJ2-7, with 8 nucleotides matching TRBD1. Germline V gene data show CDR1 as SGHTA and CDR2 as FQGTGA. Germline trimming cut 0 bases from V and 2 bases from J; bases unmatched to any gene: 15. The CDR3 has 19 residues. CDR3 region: CASSLTPIPPGQGPYEQYF. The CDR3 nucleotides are TGTGCCAGCAGCTTAACCCCCATCCCCCCCGGACAGGGACCCTACGAGCAGTACTTC.

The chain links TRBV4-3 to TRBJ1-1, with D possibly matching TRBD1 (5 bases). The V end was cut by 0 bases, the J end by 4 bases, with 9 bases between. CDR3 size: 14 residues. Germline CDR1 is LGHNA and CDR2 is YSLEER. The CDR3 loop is CASSQEGLSTEAFF. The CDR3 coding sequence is TGCGCCAGCAGCCAAGAGGGGCTGAGCACTGAAGCTTTCTTT.

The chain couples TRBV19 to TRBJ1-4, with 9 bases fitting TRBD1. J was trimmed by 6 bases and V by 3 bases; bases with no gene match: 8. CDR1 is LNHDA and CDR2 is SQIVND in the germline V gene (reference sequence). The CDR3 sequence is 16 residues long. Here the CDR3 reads CASSIRLQGAHEKLFF. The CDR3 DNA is TGTGCCAGTAGTATTCGCCTACAGGGGGCACATGAAAAACTGTTTTTT.

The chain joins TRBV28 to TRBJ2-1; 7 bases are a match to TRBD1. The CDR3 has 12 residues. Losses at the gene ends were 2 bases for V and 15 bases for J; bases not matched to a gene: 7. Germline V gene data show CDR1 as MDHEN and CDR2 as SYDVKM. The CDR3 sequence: CASSLPQGVLFF. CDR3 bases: TGTGCCAGCAGTTTACCTCAGGGGGTTCTGTTCTTC.

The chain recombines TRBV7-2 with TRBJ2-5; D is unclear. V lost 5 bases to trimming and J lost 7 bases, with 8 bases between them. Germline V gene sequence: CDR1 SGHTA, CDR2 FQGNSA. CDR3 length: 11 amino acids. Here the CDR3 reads CASSPTGTQYF. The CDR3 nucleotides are TGTGCCAGCAGCCCCACGGGGACCCAGTACTTC.

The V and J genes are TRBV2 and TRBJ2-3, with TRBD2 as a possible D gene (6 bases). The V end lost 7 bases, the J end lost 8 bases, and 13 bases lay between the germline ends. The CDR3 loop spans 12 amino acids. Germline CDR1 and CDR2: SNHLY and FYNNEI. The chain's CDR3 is CASTQTSGTQYF. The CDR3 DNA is TGTGCCAGCACCCAGACTAGTGGTACGCAGTATTTT.

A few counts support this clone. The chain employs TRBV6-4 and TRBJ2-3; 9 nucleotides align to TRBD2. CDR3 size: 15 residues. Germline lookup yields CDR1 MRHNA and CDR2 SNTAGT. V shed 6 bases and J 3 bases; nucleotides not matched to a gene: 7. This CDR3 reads CASRQTSGGTDTQYF. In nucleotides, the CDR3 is TGTGCCAGCAGACAGACTAGCGGCGGGACAGATACGCAGTATTTT.

This CDR3 reads CASSGTSGGAGTDTQYF. DNA for the CDR3: TGTGCCAGCAGTGGGACTAGCGGGGGGGCGGGCACAGATACGCAGTATTTT. This chain connects TRBV6-1 to TRBJ2-3; 15 nucleotides match TRBD2. CDR1 is MNHNS and CDR2 is SASEGT in the germline V gene. The CDR3 covers 17 residues. V gave up 4 bases and J gave up 1 base; unmatched junction bases: 3.

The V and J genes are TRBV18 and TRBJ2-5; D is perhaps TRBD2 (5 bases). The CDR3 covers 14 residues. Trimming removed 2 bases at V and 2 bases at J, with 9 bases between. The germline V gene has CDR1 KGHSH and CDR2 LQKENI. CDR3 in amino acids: CASSPVRTQETQYF. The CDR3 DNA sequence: TGTGCCAGCTCACCAGTACGGACTCAAGAGACCCAGTACTTC.

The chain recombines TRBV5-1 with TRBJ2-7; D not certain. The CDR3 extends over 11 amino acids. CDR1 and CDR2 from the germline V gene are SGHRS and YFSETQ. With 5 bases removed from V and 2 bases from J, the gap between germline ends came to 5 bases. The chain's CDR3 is CASSLTYEQYF. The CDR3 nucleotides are TGCGCCAGCAGTCTAACCTACGAGCAGTACTTC. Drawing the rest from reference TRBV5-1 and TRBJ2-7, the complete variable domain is KAGVTQTPRYLIKTRGQQVTLSCSPISGHRSVSWYQQTPGQGLQFLFEYFSETQRNKGNFPGRFSGRQFSNSRSEMNVSTLELGDSALYLCASSLTYEQYFGPGTRLTVT.

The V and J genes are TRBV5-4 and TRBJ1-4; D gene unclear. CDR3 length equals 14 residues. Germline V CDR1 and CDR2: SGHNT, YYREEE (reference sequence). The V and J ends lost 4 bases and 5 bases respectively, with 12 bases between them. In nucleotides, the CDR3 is TGTGCCAGCAGCCTAGAGGGTCCGAATGAAAAACTGTTTTTT. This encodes CASSLEGPNEKLFF. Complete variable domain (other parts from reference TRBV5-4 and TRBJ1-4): ETGVTQSPTHLIKTRGQQVTLRCSSQSGHNTVSWYQQALGQGPQFIFQYYREEENGRGNFPPRFSGLQFPNYSSELNVNALELDDSALYLCASSLEGPNEKLFFGSGTQLSVL.

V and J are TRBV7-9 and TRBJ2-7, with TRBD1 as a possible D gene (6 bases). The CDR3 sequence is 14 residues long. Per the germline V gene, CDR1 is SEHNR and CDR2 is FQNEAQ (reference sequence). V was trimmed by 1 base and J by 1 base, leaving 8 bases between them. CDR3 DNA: TGTGCCAGCAGCTTAGACGGGACATCCTACGAGCAGTACTTC. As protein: CASSLDGTSYEQYF.